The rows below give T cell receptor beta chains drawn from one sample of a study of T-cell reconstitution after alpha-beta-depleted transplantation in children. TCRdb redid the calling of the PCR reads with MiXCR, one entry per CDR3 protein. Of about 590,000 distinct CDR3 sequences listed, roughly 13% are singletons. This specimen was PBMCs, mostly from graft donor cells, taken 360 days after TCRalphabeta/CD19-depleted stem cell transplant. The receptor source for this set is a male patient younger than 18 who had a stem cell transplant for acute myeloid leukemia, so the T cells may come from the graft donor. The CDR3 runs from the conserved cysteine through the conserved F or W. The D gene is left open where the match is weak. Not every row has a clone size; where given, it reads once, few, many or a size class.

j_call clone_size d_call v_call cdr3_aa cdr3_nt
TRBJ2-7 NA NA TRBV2 CATTQGGSYEQYF TGTGCCACCACACAGGGGGGGTCCTACGAGCAGTACTTC
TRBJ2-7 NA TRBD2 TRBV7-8 CASSARLSGRTHEQYF TGTGCCAGCAGCGCAAGACTGAGCGGGAGGACCCACGAGCAGTACTTC
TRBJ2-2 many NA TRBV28 CASSLATASTGELFF TGTGCCAGCAGTTTGGCGACAGCTTCGACCGGGGAGCTGTTTTTT
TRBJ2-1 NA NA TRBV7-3 CASSPGPRSYNEQFF TGTGCCAGCAGCCCCGGGCCCCGCTCCTACAATGAGCAGTTCTTC
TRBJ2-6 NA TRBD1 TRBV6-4 CASSPDRNGANVLTF TGTGCCAGCAGTCCGGACAGGAATGGGGCCAACGTCCTGACTTTC
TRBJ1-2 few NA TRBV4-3 CASSQDWRGYTF TGCGCCAGCAGCCAAGATTGGAGAGGCTACACCTTC
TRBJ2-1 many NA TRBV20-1 CSAGERGSYNEQFF TGCAGTGCTGGAGAAAGAGGCTCCTACAATGAGCAGTTCTTC
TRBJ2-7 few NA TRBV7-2 CASSLPEGETYEQYF TGTGCCAGCAGCTTACCCGAGGGGGAGACCTACGAGCAGTACTTC
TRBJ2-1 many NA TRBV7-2 CASTAGASSYNEQFF TGTGCCAGCACCGCGGGGGCGAGCTCCTACAATGAGCAGTTCTTC
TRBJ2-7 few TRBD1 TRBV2 CASSEATGGPYEQYF TGTGCCAGCAGTGAAGCTACAGGGGGTCCCTACGAGCAGTACTTC
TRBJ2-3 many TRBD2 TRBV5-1 CASSLTVLAGGRLGDTQYF TGCGCCAGCAGCTTGACGGTCTTAGCGGGAGGGCGTCTTGGAGATACGCAGTATTTT
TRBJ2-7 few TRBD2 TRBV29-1 CSVESGRGGYEQYF TGCAGCGTTGAGAGTGGGCGGGGGGGCTACGAGCAGTACTTC
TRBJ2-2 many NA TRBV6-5 CASSYSIGLAGTGELFF TGTGCCAGCAGTTACTCGATTGGGCTAGCCGGCACCGGGGAGCTGTTTTTT
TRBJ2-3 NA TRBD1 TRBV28 CASSFGQGARADTQYF TGTGCCAGCAGTTTTGGCCAGGGGGCGCGGGCAGATACGCAGTATTTT
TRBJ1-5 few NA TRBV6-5 CASSYPRADYSNQPQHF TGTGCCAGCAGTTACCCCCGGGCAGACTATAGCAATCAGCCCCAGCATTTT
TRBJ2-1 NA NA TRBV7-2 CASSLVLEQFF TGTGCCAGCAGCTTAGTACTTGAGCAGTTCTTC
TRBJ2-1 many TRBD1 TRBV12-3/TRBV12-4 CATGGDEQFF TGTGCCACAGGGGGCGATGAGCAGTTCTTC
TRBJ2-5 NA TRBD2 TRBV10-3 CAIQNGGGETQYF TGTGCCATTCAAAATGGGGGAGGGGAGACCCAGTACTTC
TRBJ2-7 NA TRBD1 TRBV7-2 CASSLRTGTYEQYF TGTGCCAGCAGCTTACGGACAGGGACCTACGAGCAGTACTTC
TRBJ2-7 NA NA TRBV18 CASSPINSYEQYF TGTGCCAGCTCACCGATAAACTCCTACGAGCAGTACTTC
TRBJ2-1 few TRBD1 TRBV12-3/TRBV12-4 CASSNIRDRGFNEQFF TGTGCCAGCAGTAACATCCGGGACAGGGGGTTCAATGAGCAGTTCTTC
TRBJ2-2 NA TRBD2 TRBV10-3 CAISGGLAANTGELFF TGTGCCATCAGTGGTGGACTAGCGGCGAACACCGGGGAGCTGTTTTTT
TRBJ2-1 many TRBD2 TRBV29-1 CSVVLAGENNEQFF TGCAGCGTTGTCCTAGCGGGAGAAAACAATGAGCAGTTCTTC
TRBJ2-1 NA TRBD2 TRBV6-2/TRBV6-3 CATSGLAGSYNEQFF TGTGCCACCTCCGGACTAGCGGGGTCCTACAATGAGCAGTTCTTC
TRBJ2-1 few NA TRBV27 CASSFLANEQFF TGTGCCAGCAGTTTTCTAGCTAATGAGCAGTTCTTC
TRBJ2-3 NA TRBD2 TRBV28 CASSFLAGVGDTDTQYF TGTGCCAGCAGTTTTCTAGCGGGAGTGGGGGACACAGATACGCAGTATTTT
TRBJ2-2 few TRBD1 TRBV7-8 CASSPGTGDTGELFF TGTGCCAGCAGCCCTGGGACAGGGGACACCGGGGAGCTGTTTTTT
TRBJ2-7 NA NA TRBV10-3 CAISGVEQRSFSYEQYF TGTGCCATCAGTGGGGTGGAACAGAGGAGTTTTTCCTACGAGCAGTACTTC
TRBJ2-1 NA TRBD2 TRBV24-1 CATSERLAGGNEQFF TGTGCCACCAGTGAAAGGCTAGCGGGAGGGAATGAGCAGTTCTTC
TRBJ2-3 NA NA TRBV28 CASSTQIWDSQGDTQYF TGTGCCAGCAGTACCCAAATCTGGGACTCGCAAGGGGATACGCAGTATTTT
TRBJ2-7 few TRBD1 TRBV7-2 CASSPRLVGQGKNEQYF TGTGCCAGCAGCCCCCGGTTAGTGGGACAGGGGAAGAACGAGCAGTACTTC
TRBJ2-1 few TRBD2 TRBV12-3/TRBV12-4 CASSLGPRPSGAYNEQFF TGTGCCAGCAGTTTAGGGCCAAGGCCTAGCGGGGCCTACAATGAGCAGTTCTTC
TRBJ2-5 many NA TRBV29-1 CSVDVPEGPVETQYF TGCAGCGTTGATGTACCGGAAGGACCAGTTGAGACCCAGTACTTC
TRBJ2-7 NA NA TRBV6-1 CASRGGPAYEQYF TGTGCCAGCAGGGGCGGACCCGCCTACGAGCAGTACTTC
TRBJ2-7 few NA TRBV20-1 CSAGTAGSSYEQYF TGCAGTGCGGGGACAGCGGGGAGCTCCTACGAGCAGTACTTC
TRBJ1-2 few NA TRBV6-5 CASWAAGFGYTF TGTGCCAGCTGGGCGGCTGGGTTTGGCTACACCTTC
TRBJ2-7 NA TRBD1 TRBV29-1 CSVEDTGTGSTYEQYF TGCAGCGTTGAAGATACCGGGACAGGGTCAACCTACGAGCAGTACTTC